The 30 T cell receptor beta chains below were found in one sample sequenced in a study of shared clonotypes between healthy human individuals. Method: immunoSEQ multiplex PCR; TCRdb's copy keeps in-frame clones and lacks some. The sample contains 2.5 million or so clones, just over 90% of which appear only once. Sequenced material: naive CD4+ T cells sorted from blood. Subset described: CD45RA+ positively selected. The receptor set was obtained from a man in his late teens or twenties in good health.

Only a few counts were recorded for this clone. For the CDR3, the DNA is TGTGCCAGCAGCCCCTTTGCGAACACTGAAGCTTTCTTT. Residues: CASSPFANTEAFF. J is TRBJ1-1 and V is TRBV7-3; no clear D gene. CDR3 size: 13 residues. CDR1 is SGHTA and CDR2 is FQGTGA in the germline V gene. V was trimmed by 5 bases and J by 1 base, leaving 8 bases between them.

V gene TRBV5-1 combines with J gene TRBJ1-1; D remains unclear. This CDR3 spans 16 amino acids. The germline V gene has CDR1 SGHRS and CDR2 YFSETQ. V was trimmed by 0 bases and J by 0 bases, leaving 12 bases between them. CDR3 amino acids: CASSLVAAGMNTEAFF. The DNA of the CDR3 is TGCGCCAGCAGCTTGGTCGCAGCCGGTATGAACACTGAAGCTTTCTTT.

CDR3: CASSLGENGNTIYF. The DNA for the CDR3 is TGTGCCAGCAGCTTAGGGGAAAATGGAAACACCATATATTTT. The gene calls are TRBV7-9 and TRBJ1-3; D gene ambiguous. Trimming removed 1 base from V and 3 bases from J, with 7 bases in between. Germline V gene sequence: CDR1 SEHNR, CDR2 FQNEAQ (reference sequence). This CDR3 region has 14 residues.

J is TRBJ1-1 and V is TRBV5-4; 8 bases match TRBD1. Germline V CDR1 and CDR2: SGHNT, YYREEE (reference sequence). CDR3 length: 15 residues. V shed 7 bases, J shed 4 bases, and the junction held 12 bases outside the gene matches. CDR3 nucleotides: TGTGCCAGCGGATTACAGGGGGAAGGCGGCACTGAAGCTTTCTTT. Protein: CASGLQGEGGTEAFF. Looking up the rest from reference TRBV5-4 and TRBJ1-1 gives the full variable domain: ETGVTQSPTHLIKTRGQQVTLRCSSQSGHNTVSWYQQALGQGPQFIFQYYREEENGRGNFPPRFSGLQFPNYSSELNVNALELDDSALYLCASGLQGEGGTEAFFGQGTRLTVV.

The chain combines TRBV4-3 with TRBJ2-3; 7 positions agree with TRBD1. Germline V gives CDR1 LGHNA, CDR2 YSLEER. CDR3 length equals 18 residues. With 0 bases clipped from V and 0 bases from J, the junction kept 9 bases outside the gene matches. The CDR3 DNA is TGCGCCAGCAGCCAAGATCTGCCGGACAGGTATAGCACAGATACGCAGTATTTT. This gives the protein CASSQDLPDRYSTDTQYF.

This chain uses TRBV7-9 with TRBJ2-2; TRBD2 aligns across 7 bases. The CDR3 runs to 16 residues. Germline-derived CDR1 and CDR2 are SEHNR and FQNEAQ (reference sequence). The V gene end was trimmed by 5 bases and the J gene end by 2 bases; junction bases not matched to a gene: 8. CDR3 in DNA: TGTGCCAGCAGCGCCCCGGGAGGAGCAAACACCGGGGAGCTGTTTTTT. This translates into CASSAPGGANTGELFF.

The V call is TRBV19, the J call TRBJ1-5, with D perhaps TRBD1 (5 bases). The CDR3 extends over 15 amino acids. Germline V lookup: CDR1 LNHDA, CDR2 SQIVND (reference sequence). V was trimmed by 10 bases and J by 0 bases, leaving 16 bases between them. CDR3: CAIVEQANSNQPQHF. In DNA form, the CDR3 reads TGTGCCATCGTCGAACAGGCAAATAGCAATCAGCCCCAGCATTTT.

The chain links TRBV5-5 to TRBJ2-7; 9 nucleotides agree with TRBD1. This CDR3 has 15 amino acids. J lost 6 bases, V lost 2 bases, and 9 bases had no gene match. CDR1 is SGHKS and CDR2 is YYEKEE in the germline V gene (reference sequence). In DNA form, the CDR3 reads TGTGCCAGCAGCTTTGGGCCGGGACAGGGCATCGAGCAGTACTTC. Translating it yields CASSFGPGQGIEQYF.

CDR3 residues: CASSLARDLPNIQYF. In DNA, the CDR3 is TGTGCCAGCAGCTTAGCCCGGGATCTTCCGAACATTCAGTACTTC. The chain carries TRBV7-2 and TRBJ2-4, with a weak D call TRBD2 (5 bases). CDR1 is SGHTA, CDR2 FQGNSA, per germline. The CDR3 consists of 15 residues. Trimming took off 0 bases at V and 7 bases at J, with 13 bases between the two ends.

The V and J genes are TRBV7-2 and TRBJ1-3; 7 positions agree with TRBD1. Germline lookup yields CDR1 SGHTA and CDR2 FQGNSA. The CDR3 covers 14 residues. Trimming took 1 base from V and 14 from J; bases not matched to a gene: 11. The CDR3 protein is CASSLDRARDRVYF. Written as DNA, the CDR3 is TGTGCCAGCAGCTTAGATAGAGCCCGGGACAGAGTATATTTT.

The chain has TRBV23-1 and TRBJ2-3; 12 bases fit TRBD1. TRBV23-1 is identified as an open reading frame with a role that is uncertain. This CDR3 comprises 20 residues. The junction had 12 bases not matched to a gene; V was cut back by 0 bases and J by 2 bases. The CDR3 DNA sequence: TGCGCCAGCAGTCAATCCGTACCGGGACAGGGGGCGGGCAACACAGATACGCAGTATTTT. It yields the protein CASSQSVPGQGAGNTDTQYF.

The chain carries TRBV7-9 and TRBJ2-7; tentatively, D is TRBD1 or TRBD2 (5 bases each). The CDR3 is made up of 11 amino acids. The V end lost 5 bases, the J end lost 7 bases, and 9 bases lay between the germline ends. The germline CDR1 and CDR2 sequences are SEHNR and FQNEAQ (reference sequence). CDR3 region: CASSRGTEQYF. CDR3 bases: TGTGCCAGCAGCCGAGGGACGGAGCAGTACTTC.

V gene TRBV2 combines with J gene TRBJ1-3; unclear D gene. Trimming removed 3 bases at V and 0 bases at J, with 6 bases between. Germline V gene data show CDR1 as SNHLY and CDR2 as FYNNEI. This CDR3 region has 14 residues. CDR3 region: CASSDTSSGNTIYF. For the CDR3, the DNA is TGTGCCAGCAGTGACACGAGCTCTGGAAACACCATATATTTT.

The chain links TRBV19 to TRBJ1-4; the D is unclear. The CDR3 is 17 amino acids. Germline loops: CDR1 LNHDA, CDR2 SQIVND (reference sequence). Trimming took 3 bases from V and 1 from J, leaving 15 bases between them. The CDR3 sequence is CASSILTGHETNEKLFF. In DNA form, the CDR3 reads TGTGCCAGTAGTATCTTGACGGGTCACGAAACTAATGAAAAACTGTTTTTT.

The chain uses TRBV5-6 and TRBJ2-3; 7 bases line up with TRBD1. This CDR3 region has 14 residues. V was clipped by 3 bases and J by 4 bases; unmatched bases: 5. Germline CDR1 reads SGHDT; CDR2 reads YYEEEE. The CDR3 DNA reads TGTGCCAGCAGCTCTTGGGACAGTCCAGATACGCAGTATTTT. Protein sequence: CASSSWDSPDTQYF. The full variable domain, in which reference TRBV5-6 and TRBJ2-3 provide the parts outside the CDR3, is DAGVTQSPTHLIKTRGQQVTLRCSPKSGHDTVSWYQQALGQGPQFIFQYYEEEERQRGNFPDRFSGHQFPNYSSELNVNALLLGDSALYLCASSSWDSPDTQYFGPGTRLTVL.

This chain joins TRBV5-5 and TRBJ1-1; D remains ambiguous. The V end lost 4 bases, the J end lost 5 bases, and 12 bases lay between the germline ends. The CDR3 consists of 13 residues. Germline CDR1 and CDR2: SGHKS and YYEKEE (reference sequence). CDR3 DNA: TGTGCCAGCAGCCCCTGGCCAGGAACTGAAGCTTTCTTT. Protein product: CASSPWPGTEAFF. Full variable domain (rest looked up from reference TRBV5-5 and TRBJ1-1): DAGVTQSPTHLIKTRGQQVTLRCSPISGHKSVSWYQQVLGQGPQFIFQYYEKEERGRGNFPDRFSARQFPNYSSELNVNALLLGDSALYLCASSPWPGTEAFFGQGTRLTVV.

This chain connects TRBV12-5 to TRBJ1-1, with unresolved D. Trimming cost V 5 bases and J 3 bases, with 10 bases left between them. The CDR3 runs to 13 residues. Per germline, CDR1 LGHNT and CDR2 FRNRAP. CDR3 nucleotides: TGTGCTAGTGGTACATACTGGGACACTGAAGCTTTCTTT. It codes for CASGTYWDTEAFF.

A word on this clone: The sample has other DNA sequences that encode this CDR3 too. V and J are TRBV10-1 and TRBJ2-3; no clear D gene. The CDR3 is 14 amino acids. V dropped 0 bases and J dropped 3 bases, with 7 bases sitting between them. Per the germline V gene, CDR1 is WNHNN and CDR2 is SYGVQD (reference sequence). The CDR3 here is CASSESGSTDTQYF. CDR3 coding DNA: TGCGCCAGCAGTGAGTCGGGGTCGACAGATACGCAGTATTTT.

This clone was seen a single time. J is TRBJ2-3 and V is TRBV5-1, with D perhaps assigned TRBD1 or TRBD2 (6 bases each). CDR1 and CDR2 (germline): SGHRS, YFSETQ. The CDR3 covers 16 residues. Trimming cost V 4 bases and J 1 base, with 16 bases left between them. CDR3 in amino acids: CASSGGRASGTDTQYF. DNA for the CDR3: TGCGCCAGCAGCGGGGGGCGGGCTAGCGGCACAGATACGCAGTATTTT.

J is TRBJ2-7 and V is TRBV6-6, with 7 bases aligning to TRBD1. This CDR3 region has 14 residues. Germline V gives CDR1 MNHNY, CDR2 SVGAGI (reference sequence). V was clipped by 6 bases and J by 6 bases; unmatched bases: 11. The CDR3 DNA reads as TGTGCCAGCAGCGCACAGGGGAAGGATTCCGAGCAGTACTTC. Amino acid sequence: CASSAQGKDSEQYF.

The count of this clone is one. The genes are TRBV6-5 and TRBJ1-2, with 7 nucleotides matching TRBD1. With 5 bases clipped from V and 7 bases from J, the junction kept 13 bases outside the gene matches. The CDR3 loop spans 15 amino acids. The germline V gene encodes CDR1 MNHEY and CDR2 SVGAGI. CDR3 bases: TGTGCCAGCAGTAGAGGACAGGTGGGGAGGAGTGGCTACACCTTC. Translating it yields CASSRGQVGRSGYTF.

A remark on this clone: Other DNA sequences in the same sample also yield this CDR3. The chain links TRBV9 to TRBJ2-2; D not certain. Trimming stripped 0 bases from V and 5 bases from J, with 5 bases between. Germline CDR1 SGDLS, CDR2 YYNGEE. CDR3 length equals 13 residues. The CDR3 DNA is TGTGCCAGCAGCGTAGTCGGGACCGGGGAGCTGTTTTTT. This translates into CASSVVGTGELFF.

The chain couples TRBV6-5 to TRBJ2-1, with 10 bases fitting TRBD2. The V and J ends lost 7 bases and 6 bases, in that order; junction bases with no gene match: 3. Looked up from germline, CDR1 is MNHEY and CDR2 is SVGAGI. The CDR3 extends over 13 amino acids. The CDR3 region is CASTRTSGNEQFF. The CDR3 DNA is TGTGCCAGCACCAGGACTAGCGGCAATGAGCAGTTCTTC.

CDR3 in DNA: TGTGCCAGCAGCAAAGCGGCCGGGGGGGGTCAAGAGACCCAGTACTTC. As protein: CASSKAAGGGQETQYF. The gene calls are TRBV21-1 and TRBJ2-5; the table calls TRBD2, which could not be checked here. TRBV21-1 has pseudogene status. This CDR3 spans 16 amino acids.

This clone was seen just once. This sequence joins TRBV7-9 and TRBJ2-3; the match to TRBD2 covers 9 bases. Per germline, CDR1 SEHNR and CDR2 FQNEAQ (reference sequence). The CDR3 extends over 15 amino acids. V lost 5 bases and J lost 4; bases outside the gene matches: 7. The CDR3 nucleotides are TGTGCCAGCAGCCCTCAGGCGGGGGGGGCAGATACGCAGTATTTT. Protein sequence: CASSPQAGGADTQYF.

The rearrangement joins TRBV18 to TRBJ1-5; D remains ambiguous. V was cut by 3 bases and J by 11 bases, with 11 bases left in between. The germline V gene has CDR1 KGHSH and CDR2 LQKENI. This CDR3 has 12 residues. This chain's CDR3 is CASSPPKESQHF. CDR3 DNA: TGTGCCAGCTCACCTCCCAAGGAGTCCCAGCATTTT.

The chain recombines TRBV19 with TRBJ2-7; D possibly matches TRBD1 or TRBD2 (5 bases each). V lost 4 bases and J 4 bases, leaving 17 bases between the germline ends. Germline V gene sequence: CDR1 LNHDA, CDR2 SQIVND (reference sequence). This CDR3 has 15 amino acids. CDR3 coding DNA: TGTGCCAGTAGTACATCCGGGACCTCTCGTTACGAGCAGTACTTC. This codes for CASSTSGTSRYEQYF.

CDR3: CASSPGLAGTGELFF. The CDR3 nucleotides read TGTGCCAGCAGCCCCGGACTAGCGGGGACCGGGGAGCTGTTTTTT. This chain uses TRBV7-3 with TRBJ2-2, with 12 bases identical to TRBD2. In germline, CDR1 is SGHTA, CDR2 FQGTGA. V was clipped by 5 bases and J by 5 bases; unmatched bases: 3. CDR3 length equals 15 residues.

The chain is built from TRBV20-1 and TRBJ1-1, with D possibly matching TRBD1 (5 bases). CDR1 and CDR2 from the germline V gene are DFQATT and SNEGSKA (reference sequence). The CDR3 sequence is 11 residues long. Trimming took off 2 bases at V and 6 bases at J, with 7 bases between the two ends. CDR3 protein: CSARTGPEAFF. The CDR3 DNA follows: TGCAGTGCTAGAACGGGGCCTGAAGCTTTCTTT.

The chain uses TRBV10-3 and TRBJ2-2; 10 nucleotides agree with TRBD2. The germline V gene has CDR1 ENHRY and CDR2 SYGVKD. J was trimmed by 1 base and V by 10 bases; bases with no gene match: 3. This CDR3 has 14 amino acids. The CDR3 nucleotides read TGTGCCACTATAGCGGGGGGGAACACCGGGGAGCTGTTTTTT. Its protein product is CATIAGGNTGELFF.